The T cell receptor beta chain described here comes from a study of Graves' ophthalmopathy and Graves' hyperthyroidism. Study-wide background: The authors collected peripheral blood at initial diagnosis, before any treatment. General study results and limits: Most thyroid-expanded clonotypes exceeding 0.001 frequency were also found in blood. Stable hyperthyroidism and ophthalmopathy were told apart by a 13-signature model, which achieved about 88% sensitivity and 65% to 83% specificity.

Regarding this clonotype: Its antigen is as yet unknown.

Moderate-to-severe activity, CAS at least 3, NOSPECS at least 4 and duration under 3 months characterized donors with ophthalmopathy. This CDR3 is 15 amino acids long. V was shortened by 5 bases and J by 0 bases, with 11 bases between the two germline ends. Transcripts of RNA were the source for amplifying TCR beta CDR3 regions. Second-round multiplex PCR came after a first-round RT-PCR that employed HTBI primers. TCRdb recomputed calls from the multiplex PCR reads with MiXCR, one row per CDR3 protein. The repertoire consists of about 210,000 distinct CDR3 sequences, with 25% to 35% occurring once and the leading ten covering approximately 9.6%.

The TCR originated in a man aged 50-59 years with Graves' ophthalmopathy. Sequencing was done on a sample of peripheral blood. This rearrangement joins TRBV12-3 or TRBV12-4 to TRBJ1-5, with TRBD1 as a possible D gene (5 bases). CDR3 protein: CASSAGTYSNQPQHF. CDR3 nucleotide sequence: TGTGCCAGCAGTGCCGGGACGTATAGCAATCAGCCCCAGCATTTT.